Described below is a single T cell receptor (beta chain) sequence and its context. This clone was recorded many times. The target of this receptor is not known. Read sequence stops 3 residues before the CDR3 end, and the germline J gene provides the missing end. CVID samples and control samples contributed equivalent amounts of genomic DNA as sequencing input. For every sample, a 60 bp segment covering the rearranged TCRbeta CDR3 region was amplified and then sequenced. TCRbeta amplification used the immunoSEQ assay, a bias-corrected multiplex PCR with high-throughput sequencing. Per the source publication's procedure: Every unique nucleotide sequence counted as a clone and was annotated with V, D and J genes, copy number and frequency. Sequences were labeled productive if in frame, and non-productive if out of frame or containing stop codons. As previously described, clonality was computed from Shannon's entropy. The predicted amino acid sequences of productive clones were used to derive mean CDR3 Kyte-Doolittle hydropathy. Hierarchical clustering of scaled V gene usage was performed with the R hclust function using Manhattan distance and complete linkage. Clone sharing by CDR3 amino acid sequence was assessed by resampling 12 repertoires per group over 100 rounds. The repertoires were searched for 65 to 80 published EBV-specific and roughly 230 published CMV-specific TCRbeta sequences. Analysis left out two CVID samples that produced under 10,000 sequences, so roughly 45 CVID repertoires remained. TCRdb stores this immuneACCESS table with in-frame sequences only. Part of the clones is absent; in the studies checked, under half of the shortfall reflects unresolved V genes, and no reason is known for the rest. V, J and clone size are those of that table, while D and trimming were read from the DNA. In this sample, about 52,000 clones appear, none counted once only. Jointly, the top ten make up about 2% of the sample.

Most CVID patients and most healthy controls were of Caucasian heritage. Heparinized peripheral whole blood samples of roughly 5 to 8 ml were obtained from each donor. Genomic DNA from adults with common variable immune deficiency (CVID) and from healthy adult controls was the source for sequencing TCRbeta CDR3 repertoires. The control group was made up of roughly 22 healthy adult volunteers (about ten male and some twelve female) whose ages ranged from roughly 20 to 70 years, with a mean age of roughly 33. To isolate peripheral blood mononuclear cells, diluted blood was subjected to density centrifugation over Hypaque 1077 or Ficoll-Paque. Unsorted mononuclear cells served as the source of genomic DNA, which was extracted either by Qiagen column purification or by a centrifugation-based method. This record belongs to a study of T cell clonality in common variable immunodeficiency (dated by TCRdb to 2015 to 2017).

Taken from cysteine to phenylalanine, the CDR3 has 15 residues. Of the CDR3's DNA, 36 bases were read; they are in frame from base 1. CDR1 and CDR2 are read off the germline V gene as SGHTA and FQGNSA. Germline trimming amounts to 2 bases on V and 5 bases on J, with 6 as the count of junction bases outside the gene matches. Overall study results and their limits: CVID subjects shared fewer TCRbeta clones with each other than healthy controls did (p < 0.0001). Increased TCRbeta clonality was found in CVID subjects compared with healthy controls (t-test p = 0.018), with the increase being most characteristic of about a third of subjects. Even though DNA input was the same, control samples had an average of around 78,000 unique sequences each, compared with some 32,000 in CVID samples. Differences among patients in the CVID cohort limited the correlations between repertoire features and clinical complications. CVID TCRbeta sequences were reported to have fewer deletions and N-nucleotide insertions and to lack highly modified clones with 13 or more V deletions. According to the authors, finding the cause of the higher clonality in CVID would require sequencing the repertoires of T cell subpopulations.

Sequencing was done on a sample of peripheral blood mononuclear cells. The V and J genes are TRBV7-2 and TRBJ2-1, with 7 bases aligning to TRBD2. This TCR derives from a person aged 18 to 75 in good health. Incomplete CDR3 DNA: TGTGCCAGCAGCTTAACTAGCGCCTTCAACAATGAG. It specifies CASSLTSAFNNE. Given in full, the CDR3 is CASSLTSAFNNEQFF.